This T cell receptor beta chain emerged from a study of cytomegalovirus exposure and HLA in healthy donors. Study-level results: What a later analysis showed was that several of the most significant clusters appeared linked to common viral pathogens. In a later analysis, CMV-associated beta chains were mostly HLA-associated, it appeared.

Notes on this clone: Its antigen is unidentified.

V lost 5 bases to trimming and J lost 3 bases, with 11 bases between them. The CDR3 spans 13 residues. The germline V gene has CDR1 MNHEY and CDR2 SMNVEV (reference sequence). The PCR employed 60 Vbeta primers together with 13 Jbeta primers. TCRdb's table, derived via immunoSEQ multiplex PCR, lists solely in-frame clones and lacks some. The repertoire holds approximately 140,000 clones, about 80% seen once, with more than 1.5% in the top ten. The sequencing sample was made of PBMCs. This chain connects TRBV27 to TRBJ2-7, with D perhaps matching TRBD1 (6 bases). The receptor was derived from a woman aged 40 to 55 in good health and CMV-seronegative. CDR3 in DNA: TGTGCCAGCAGTCCTTCCAGGGGCTACGAGCAGTACTTC. The encoded protein is CASSPSRGYEQYF.